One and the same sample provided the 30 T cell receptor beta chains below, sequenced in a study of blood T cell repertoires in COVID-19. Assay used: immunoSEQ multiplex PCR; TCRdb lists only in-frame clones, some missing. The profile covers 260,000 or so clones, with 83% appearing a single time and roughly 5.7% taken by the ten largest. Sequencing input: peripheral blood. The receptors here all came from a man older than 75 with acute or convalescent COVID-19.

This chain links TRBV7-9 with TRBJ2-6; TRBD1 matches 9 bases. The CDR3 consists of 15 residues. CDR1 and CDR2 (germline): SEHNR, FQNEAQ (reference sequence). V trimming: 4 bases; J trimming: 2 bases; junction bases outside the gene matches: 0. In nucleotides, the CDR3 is TGTGCCAGCAGCTGGACAGGGGCTGGGGCCAACGTCCTGACTTTC. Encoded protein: CASSWTGAGANVLTF.

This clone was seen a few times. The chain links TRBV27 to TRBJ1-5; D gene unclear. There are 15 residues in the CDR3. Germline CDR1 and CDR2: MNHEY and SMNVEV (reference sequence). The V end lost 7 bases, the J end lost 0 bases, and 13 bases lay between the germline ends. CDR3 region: CASKTGIISNQPQHF. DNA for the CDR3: TGTGCCAGCAAAACCGGGATCATTAGCAATCAGCCCCAGCATTTT.

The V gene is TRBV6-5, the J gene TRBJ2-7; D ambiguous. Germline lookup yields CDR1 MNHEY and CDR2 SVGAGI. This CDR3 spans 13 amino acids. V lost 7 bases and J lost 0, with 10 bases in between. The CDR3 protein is CASMASDSYEQYF. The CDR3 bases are TGTGCCAGCATGGCCAGCGACTCCTACGAGCAGTACTTC.

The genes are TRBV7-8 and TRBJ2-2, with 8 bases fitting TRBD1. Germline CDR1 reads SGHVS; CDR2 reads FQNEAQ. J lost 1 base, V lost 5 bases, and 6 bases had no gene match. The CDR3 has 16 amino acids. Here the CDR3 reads CASSPGGTGNTGELFF. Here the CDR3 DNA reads TGTGCCAGCAGCCCAGGGGGGACAGGGAACACCGGGGAGCTGTTTTTT.

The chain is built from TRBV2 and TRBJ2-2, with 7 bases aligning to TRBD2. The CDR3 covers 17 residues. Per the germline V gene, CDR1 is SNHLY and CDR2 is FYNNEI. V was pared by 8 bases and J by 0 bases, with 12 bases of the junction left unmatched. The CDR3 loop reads CASRKRASGTNTGELFF. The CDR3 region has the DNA TGTGCCAGCCGAAAGAGGGCGAGCGGGACGAACACCGGGGAGCTGTTTTTT.

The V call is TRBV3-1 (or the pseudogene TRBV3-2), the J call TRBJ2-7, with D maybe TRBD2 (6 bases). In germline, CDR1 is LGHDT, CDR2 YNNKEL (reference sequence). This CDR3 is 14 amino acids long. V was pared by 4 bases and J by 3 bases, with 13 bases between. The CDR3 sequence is CASSLLSGGYEQYF. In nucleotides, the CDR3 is TGTGCCAGCAGCCTACTGTCCGGGGGCTACGAGCAGTACTTC.

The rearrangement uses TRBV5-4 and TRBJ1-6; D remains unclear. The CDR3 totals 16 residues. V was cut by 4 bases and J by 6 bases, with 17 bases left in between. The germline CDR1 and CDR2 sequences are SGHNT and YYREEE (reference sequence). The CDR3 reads CASSVGGVGANSPLHF. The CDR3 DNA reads TGTGCCAGCAGCGTTGGCGGGGTAGGCGCTAATTCACCCCTCCACTTT.

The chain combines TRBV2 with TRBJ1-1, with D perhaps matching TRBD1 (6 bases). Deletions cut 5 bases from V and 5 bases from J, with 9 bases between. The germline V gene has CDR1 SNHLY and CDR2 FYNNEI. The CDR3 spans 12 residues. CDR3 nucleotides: TGTGCCAGCAGTACAGGGTTTACTGAAGCTTTCTTT. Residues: CASSTGFTEAFF.

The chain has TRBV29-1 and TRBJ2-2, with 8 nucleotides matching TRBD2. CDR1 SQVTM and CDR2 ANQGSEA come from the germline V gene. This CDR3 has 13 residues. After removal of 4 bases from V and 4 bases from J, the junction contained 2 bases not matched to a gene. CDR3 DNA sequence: TGCAGCGTTGCCAGCGGGAGCACCGGGGAGCTGTTTTTT. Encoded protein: CSVASGSTGELFF.

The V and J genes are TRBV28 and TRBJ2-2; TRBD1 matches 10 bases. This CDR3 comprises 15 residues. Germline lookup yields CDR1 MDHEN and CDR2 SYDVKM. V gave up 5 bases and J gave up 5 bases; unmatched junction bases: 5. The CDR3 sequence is CASSASGQGTGELFF. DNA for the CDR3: TGTGCCAGCAGTGCGTCGGGACAGGGGACCGGGGAGCTGTTTTTT.

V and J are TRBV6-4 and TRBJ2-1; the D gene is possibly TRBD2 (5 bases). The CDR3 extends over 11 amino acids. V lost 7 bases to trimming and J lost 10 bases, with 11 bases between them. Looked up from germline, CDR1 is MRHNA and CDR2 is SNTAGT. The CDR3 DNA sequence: TGTGCCAGCAACCAAAGACTAGAGCAGTTCTTC. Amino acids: CASNQRLEQFF.

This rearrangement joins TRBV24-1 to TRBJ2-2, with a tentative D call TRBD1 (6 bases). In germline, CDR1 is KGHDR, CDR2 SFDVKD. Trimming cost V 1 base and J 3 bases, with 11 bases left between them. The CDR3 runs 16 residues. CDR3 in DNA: TGTGCCACCAGTGATTTCGGCGCAGGGGACACCGGGGAGCTGTTTTTT. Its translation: CATSDFGAGDTGELFF.

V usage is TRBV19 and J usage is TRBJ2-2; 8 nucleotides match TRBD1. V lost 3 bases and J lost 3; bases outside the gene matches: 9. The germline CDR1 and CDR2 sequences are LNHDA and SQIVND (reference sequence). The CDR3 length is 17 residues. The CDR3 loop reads CASSIERTGRHTGELFF. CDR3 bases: TGTGCCAGTAGTATTGAGAGGACAGGGAGGCACACCGGGGAGCTGTTTTTT.

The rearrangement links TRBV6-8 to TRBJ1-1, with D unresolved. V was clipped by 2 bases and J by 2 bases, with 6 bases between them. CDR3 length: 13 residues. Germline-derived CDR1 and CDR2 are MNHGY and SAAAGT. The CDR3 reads CASSYPVNTEAFF. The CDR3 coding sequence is TGTGCCAGCAGTTACCCAGTCAACACTGAAGCTTTCTTT.

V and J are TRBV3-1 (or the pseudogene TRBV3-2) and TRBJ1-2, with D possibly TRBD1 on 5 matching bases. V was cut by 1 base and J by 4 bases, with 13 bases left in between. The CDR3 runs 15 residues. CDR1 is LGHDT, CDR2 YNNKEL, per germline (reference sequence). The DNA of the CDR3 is TGTGCCAGCAGCCAAGTGGTTGGCCAGGGCTATGGCTACACCTTC. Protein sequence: CASSQVVGQGYGYTF.

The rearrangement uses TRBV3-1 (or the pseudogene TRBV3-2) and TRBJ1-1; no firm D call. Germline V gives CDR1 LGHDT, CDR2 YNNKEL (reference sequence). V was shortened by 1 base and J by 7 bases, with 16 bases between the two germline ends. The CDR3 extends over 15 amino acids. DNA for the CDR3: TGTGCCAGCAGCCAAGCGAGTAGGGAGAGGAGTGAAGCTTTCTTT. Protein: CASSQASRERSEAFF.

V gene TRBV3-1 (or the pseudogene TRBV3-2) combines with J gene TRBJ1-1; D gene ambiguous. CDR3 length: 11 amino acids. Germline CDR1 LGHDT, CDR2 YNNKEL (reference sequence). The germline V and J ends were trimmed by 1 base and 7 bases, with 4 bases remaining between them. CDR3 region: CASSQAGEAFF. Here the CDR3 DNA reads TGTGCCAGCAGCCAAGCGGGTGAAGCTTTCTTT.

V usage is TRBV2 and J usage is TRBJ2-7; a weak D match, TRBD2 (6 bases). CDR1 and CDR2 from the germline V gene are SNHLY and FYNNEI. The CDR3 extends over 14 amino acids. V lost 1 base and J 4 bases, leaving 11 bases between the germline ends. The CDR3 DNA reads TGTGCCAGCAGTGAAGTGGGGGGTTCGTACGAGCAGTACTTC. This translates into CASSEVGGSYEQYF.

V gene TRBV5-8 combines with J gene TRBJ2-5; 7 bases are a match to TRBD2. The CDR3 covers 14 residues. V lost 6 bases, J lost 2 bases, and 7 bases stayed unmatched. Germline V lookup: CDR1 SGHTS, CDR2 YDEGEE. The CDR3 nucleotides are TGTGCCAGCATCAATCTAGCGGCTCAAGAGACCCAGTACTTC. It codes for CASINLAAQETQYF.

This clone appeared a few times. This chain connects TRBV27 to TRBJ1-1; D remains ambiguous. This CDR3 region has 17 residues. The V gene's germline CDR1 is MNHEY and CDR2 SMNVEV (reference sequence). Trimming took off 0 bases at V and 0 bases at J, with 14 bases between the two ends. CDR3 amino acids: CASSLSPGKLMNTEAFF. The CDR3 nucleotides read TGTGCCAGCAGTTTATCTCCAGGAAAGCTGATGAACACTGAAGCTTTCTTT.

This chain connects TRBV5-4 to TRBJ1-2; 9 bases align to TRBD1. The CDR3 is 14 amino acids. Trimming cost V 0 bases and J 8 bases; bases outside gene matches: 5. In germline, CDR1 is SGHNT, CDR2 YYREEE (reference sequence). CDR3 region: CASSLGDRVGGYTF. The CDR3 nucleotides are TGTGCCAGCAGCTTGGGGGACAGGGTTGGGGGCTACACCTTC.

The CDR3 DNA is TGTGCCAGCTCACCAGCGGGACGAAATCAAAAACTGTTTTTT. It is translated as CASSPAGRNQKLFF. The chain links TRBV18 to TRBJ1-4, with TRBD1 as a possible D gene (5 bases). The CDR3 loop spans 14 amino acids. Trimming stripped 2 bases from V and 9 bases from J, with 13 bases between. The germline CDR1 and CDR2 sequences are KGHSH and LQKENI. The full variable domain, with the rest looked up from reference TRBV18 and TRBJ1-4, is NAGVMQNPRHLVRRRGQEARLRCSPMKGHSHVYWYRQLPEEGLKFMVYLQKENIIDESGMPKERFSAEFPKEGPSILRIQQVVRGDSAAYFCASSPAGRNQKLFFGSGTQLSVL.

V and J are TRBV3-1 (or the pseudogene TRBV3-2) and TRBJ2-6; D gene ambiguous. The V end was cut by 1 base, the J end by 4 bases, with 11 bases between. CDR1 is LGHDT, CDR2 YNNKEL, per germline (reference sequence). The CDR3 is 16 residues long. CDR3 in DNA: TGTGCCAGCAGCCAAGCGGGTGGAAGCGGGGCCAACGTCCTGACTTTC. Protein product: CASSQAGGSGANVLTF.

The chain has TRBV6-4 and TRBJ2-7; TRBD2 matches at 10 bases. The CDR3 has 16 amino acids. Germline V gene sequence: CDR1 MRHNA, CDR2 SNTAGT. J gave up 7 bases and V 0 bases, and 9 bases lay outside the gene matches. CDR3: CASSDSPLAGEGEQYF. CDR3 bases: TGTGCCAGCAGTGACTCCCCGCTAGCGGGAGAGGGGGAGCAGTACTTC.

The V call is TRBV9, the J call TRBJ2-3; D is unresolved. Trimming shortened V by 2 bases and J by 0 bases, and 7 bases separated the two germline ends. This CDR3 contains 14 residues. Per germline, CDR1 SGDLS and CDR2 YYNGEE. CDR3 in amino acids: CASSVSSSTDTQYF. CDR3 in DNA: TGTGCCAGCAGCGTGTCAAGCAGCACAGATACGCAGTATTTT.

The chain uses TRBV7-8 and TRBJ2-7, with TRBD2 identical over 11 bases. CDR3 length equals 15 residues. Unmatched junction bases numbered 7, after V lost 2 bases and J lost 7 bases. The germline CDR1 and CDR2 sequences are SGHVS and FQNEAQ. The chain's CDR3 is CASSLLAGGVGEQYF. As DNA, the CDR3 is TGTGCCAGCAGCTTATTAGCGGGAGGGGTTGGGGAGCAGTACTTC.

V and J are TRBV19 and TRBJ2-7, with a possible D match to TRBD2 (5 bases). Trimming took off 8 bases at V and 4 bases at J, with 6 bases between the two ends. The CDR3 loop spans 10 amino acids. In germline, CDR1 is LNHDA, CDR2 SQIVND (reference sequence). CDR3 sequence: CASGEYEQYF. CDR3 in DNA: TGTGCCAGTGGGGAGTACGAGCAGTACTTC.

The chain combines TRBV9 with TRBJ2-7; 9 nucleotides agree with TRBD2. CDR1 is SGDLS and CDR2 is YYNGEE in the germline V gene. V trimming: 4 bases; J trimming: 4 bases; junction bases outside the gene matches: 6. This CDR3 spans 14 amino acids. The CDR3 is CASSTGTSWYEQYF. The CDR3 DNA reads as TGTGCCAGCAGCACCGGGACTAGCTGGTACGAGCAGTACTTC.

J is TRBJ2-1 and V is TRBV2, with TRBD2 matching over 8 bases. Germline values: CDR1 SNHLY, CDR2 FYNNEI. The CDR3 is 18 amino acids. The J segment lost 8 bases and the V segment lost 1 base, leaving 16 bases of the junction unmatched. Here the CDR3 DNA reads TGTGCCAGCAGTGAAGGGCAGGCTTTAGGGACTAGGGTCCATGAGCAGTTCTTC. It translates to CASSEGQALGTRVHEQFF.

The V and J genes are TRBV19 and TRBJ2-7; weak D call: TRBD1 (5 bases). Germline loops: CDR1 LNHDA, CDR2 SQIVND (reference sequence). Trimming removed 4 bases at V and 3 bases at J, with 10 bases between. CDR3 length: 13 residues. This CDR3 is CASSSQRGYEQYF. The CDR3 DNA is TGTGCCAGTAGTAGTCAAAGGGGCTACGAGCAGTACTTC.